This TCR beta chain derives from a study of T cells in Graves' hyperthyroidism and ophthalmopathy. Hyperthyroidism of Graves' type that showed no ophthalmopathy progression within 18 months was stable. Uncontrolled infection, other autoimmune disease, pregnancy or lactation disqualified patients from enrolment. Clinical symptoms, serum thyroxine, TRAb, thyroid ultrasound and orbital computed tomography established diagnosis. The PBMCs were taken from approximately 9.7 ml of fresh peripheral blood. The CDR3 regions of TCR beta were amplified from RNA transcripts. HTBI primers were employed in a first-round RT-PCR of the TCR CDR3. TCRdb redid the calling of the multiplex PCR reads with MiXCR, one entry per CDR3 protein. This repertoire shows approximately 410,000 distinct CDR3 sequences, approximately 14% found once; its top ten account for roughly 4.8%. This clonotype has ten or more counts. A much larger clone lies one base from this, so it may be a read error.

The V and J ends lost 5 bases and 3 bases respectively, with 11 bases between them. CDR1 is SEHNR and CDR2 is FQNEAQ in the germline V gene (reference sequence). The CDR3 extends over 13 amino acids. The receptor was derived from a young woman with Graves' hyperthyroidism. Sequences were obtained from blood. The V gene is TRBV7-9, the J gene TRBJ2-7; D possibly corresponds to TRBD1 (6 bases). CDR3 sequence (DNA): TGTGCCAGCAGCCCACGACAGGTCTACGAGCAGTACTTC. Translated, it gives CASSPRQVYEQYF.